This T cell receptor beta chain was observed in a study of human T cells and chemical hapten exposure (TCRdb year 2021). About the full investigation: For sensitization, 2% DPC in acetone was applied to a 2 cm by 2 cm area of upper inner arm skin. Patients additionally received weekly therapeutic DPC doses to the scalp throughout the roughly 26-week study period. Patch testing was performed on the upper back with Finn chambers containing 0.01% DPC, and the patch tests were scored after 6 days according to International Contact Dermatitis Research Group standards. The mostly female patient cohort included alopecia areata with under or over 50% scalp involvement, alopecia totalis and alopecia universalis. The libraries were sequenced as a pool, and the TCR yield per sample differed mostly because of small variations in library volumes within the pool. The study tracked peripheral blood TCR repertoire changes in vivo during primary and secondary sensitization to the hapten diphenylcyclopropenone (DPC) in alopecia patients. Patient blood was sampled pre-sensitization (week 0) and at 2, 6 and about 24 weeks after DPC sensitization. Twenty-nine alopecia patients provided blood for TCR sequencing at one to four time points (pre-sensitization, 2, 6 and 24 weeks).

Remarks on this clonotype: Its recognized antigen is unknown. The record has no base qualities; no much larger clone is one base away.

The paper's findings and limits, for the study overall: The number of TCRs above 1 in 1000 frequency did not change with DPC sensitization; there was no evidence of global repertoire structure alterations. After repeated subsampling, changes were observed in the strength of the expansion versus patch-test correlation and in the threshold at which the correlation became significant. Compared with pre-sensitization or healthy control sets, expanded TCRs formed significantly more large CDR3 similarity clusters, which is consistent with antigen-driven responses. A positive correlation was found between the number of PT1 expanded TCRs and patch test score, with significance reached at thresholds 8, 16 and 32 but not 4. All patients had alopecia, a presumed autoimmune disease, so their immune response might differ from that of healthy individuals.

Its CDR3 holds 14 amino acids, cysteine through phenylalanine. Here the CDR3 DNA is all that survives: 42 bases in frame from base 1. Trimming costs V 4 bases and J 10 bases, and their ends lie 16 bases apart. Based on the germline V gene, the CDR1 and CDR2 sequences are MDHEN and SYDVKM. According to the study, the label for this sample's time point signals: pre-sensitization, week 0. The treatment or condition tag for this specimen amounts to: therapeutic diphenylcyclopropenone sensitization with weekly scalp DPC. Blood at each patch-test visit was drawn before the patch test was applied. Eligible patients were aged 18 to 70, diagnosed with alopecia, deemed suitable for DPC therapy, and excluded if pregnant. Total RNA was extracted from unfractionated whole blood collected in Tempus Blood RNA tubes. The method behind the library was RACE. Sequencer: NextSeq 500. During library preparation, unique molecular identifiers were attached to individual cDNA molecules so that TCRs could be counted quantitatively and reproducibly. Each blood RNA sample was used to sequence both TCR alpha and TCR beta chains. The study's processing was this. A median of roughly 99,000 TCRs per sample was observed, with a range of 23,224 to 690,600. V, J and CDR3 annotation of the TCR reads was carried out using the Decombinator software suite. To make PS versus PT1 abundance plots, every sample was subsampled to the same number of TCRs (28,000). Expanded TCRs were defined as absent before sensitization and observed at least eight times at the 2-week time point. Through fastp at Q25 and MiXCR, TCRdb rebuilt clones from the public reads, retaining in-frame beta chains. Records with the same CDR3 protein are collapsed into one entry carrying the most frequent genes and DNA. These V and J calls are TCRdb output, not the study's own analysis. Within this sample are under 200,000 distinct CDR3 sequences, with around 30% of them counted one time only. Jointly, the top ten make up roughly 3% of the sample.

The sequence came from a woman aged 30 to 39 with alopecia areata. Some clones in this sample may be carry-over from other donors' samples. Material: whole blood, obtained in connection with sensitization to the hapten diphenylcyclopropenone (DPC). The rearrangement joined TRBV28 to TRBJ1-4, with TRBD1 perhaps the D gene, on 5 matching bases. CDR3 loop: CASSYDSGLVKLFF. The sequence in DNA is TGTGCCAGCAGTTATGACAGTGGGCTTGTAAAACTGTTTTTT.